This TCR beta chain was recorded in a study of shared clonotypes between healthy human individuals. Positive CCR7 selection of CD45RO-negative cells yielded the naive CD8 cells, and terminally differentiated effector memory CD45RA+ cells were excluded. Assay: immunoSEQ multiplex PCR; the TCRdb copy retains only in-frame clones and omits some. The table lists under 1 million clones, about 92% of them singletons, with around 24% in the top ten. CDR1 is SQVTM and CDR2 is ANQGSEA in the germline V gene. The CDR3 is made up of 14 amino acids. The junction had 8 bases not matched to a gene; V was cut back by 1 base and J by 7 bases.

The chain couples TRBV29-1 to TRBJ2-3; 7 bases map to TRBD2. Sequenced input: naive CD8+ T cells sorted from blood. The clonotype comes from a man aged 25-45 years in good health. DNA of the CDR3: TGCAGCGTTGAAGGCCTAGCGGATCTTTATACGCAGTATTTT. It encodes CSVEGLADLYTQYF.